The present T cell receptor (beta chain) was sequenced within a study of cytomegalovirus exposure and HLA in healthy donors. The donors comprised healthy bone marrow donors. PCR amplification relied on 60 Vbeta primers (plus 13 Jbeta primers). Generated by immunoSEQ multiplex PCR, the TCRdb table keeps only in-frame clones and is missing some. The sample gives hundreds of thousands of clones, roughly four fifths of which show up once; 0.58% is in the top ten. Per the germline V gene, CDR1 is MNHNS and CDR2 is SASEGT. The CDR3 runs to 13 residues. V lost 4 bases to trimming and J lost 5 bases, with 9 bases between them. Findings and caveats of the study: In presence/absence analyses, roughly uniform sequencing depth across donors was assumed. A missense DCLRE1C variant was associated with V- and J-gene trimming of TCR beta chains in a later analysis, and an independent cohort replicated the association. A later analysis revealed that TCR association rates differed between HLA loci, peaking at DRB1 and bottoming out at HLA-C.

In regard to this clone: The antigen remains undetermined.

This TCR derives from a woman aged 40 to 50 in good health and CMV-seronegative. The sample comprised PBMCs. The V and J genes are TRBV6-1 and TRBJ1-5; D is undetermined. This CDR3 is CASSVEEDQPQHF. The CDR3 coding sequence is TGTGCCAGCAGTGTTGAGGAAGATCAGCCCCAGCATTTT.